This T cell receptor (beta chain) was found in a study of blood T cell repertoires in COVID-19. Study as a whole: The cDNA or gDNA used as material had been derived from T cells, B-cell-depleted T cells, or PBMCs.

Per the germline V gene, CDR1 is LNHDA and CDR2 is SQIVND (reference sequence). CDR3 length: 15 amino acids. Trimming cost V 2 bases and J 7 bases; bases outside gene matches: 9. Individuals aged about 18 to 89 years were recruited from 24 US areas. The table came from immunoSEQ multiplex PCR; TCRdb's copy has only in-frame clones and leaves some out. This sample has a few hundred thousand clones, with roughly 89% found just once. The origin of this receptor is a woman between 50 and 59 years old who had been exposed to COVID-19. The sample taken for sequencing was PBMCs or T cells enriched from blood (not recorded which). This chain joins TRBV19 and TRBJ2-5; 8 nucleotides line up with TRBD2. The CDR3 sequence is CASSIFSGGGGTQYF. DNA of the CDR3: TGTGCCAGTAGTATATTCAGCGGGGGAGGAGGGACCCAGTACTTC.